Given below is one T cell receptor (beta chain) in context. The data were taken from a study of blood T cell repertoires in COVID-19. Study as a whole: The study drew acute and convalescent COVID-19 samples from the United States, Italy and Spain. PBMCs, B-cell-depleted T cells, or T cells provided the cDNA or gDNA that made up the material.

Authors' data handling: Reference gene primers were amplified, and this amplification served to estimate nucleated cell counts. Method: immunoSEQ multiplex PCR; TCRdb's copy keeps in-frame clones and lacks some. Clone size and the V and J calls come from that table; the DNA yielded D and trimming. The sample lists over 250,000 clones, roughly 92% occurring once. A Seattle source enrolled patients during active infection and followed them longitudinally. This sequence was found in a woman in her twenties or thirties with COVID-19, enrolled during active disease. The sample comprised peripheral blood.

The CDR3 DNA reads as TGTGCCAGCAGCCCGACTAGCGCAGGTGAGCAGTTCTTC. It encodes CASSPTSAGEQFF. V gene TRBV6-5 combines with J gene TRBJ2-1, with 8 positions matching TRBD2. The CDR3 totals 13 residues. The germline CDR1 and CDR2 sequences are MNHEY and SVGAGI. Losses at the gene ends were 6 bases for V and 9 bases for J; bases not matched to a gene: 7.